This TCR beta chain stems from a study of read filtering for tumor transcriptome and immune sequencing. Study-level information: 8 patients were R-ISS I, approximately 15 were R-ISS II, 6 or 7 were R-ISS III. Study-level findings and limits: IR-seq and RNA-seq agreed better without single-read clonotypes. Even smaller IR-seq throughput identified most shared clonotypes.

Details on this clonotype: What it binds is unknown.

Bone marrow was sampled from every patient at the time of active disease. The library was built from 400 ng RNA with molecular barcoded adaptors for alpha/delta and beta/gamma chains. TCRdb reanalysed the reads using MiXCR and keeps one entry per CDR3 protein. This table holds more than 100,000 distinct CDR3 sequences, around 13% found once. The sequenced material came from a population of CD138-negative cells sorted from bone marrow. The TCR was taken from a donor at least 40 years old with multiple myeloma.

The CDR3 spells CASSTGKMLAKNIQYF. CDR3 DNA sequence: TGCGCCAGCAGCACCGGGAAGATGCTAGCCAAAAACATTCAGTACTTC. V usage is TRBV5-1 and J usage is TRBJ2-4; a weak D match, TRBD2 (5 bases). The length of the CDR3 is 16 residues. Trimming stripped 4 bases from V and 0 bases from J, with 14 bases between. The V gene's germline CDR1 is SGHRS and CDR2 YFSETQ. The full variable domain, in which reference TRBV5-1 and TRBJ2-4 provide the parts outside the CDR3, is KAGVTQTPRYLIKTRGQQVTLSCSPISGHRSVSWYQQTPGQGLQFLFEYFSETQRNKGNFPGRFSGRQFSNSRSEMNVSTLELGDSALYLCASSTGKMLAKNIQYFGAGTRLSVL.